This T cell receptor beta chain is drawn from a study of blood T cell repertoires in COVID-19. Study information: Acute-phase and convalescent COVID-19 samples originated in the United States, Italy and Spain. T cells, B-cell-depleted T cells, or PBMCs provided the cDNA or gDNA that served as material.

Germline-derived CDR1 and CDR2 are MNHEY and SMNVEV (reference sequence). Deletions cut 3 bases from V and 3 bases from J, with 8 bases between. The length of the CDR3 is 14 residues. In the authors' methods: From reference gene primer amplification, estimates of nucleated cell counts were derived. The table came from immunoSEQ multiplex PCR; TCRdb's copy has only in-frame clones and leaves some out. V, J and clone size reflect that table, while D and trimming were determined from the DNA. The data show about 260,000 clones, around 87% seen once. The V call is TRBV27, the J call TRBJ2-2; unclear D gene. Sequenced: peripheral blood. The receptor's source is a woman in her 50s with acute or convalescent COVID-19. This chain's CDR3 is CASSFGSYTGELFF. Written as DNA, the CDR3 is TGTGCCAGCAGTTTTGGCTCGTACACCGGGGAGCTGTTTTTT.